This T cell receptor (beta chain) was recorded in a study of cytotoxic CD8 clonotypes in ibrutinib-treated CLL. Whole-study context: The subjects consisted of some 12 relapsed/refractory and some 14 treatment-naive individuals, with approximately 18 IGHV unmutated.

The table lists this clone with a few counts. The antigen is not known. Measured with immunoSEQ multiplex PCR; TCRdb has only the in-frame clones, and not every one. The sample records hundreds of thousands of clones, just under 80% being singletons. Germline loops: CDR1 MNHEY, CDR2 SVGAGI. The V end lost 0 bases, the J end lost 1 base, and 7 bases lay between the germline ends. This CDR3 region has 14 residues. Study-wide results and limits: The public clonotypes identified were infrequent and showed contraction or stability on treatment. Clonality was higher at baseline than in age-matched healthy donors and tracked circulating CD8+ T-cell counts. Clonality went higher at ibrutinib response and then dropped back toward baseline at progression.

Sample: PBMCs, taken after 12 months of ibrutinib treatment. V usage is TRBV6-5 and J usage is TRBJ2-7, with no clear D. This receptor was identified in a human donor with chronic lymphocytic leukemia. The CDR3 here is CASSYSTQSYEQYF. The CDR3 nucleotides read TGTGCCAGCAGTTACTCGACACAGTCCTACGAGCAGTACTTC.